The T cell receptor beta chain described here comes from a study of control samples from healthy donors and cancer patients (TCRdb year 2020). This clone was observed a single time. Its antigen has not been determined. Base qualities are not at hand, and no much larger clone is one base apart. Library prep was done by the immunoSEQ multiplex PCR assay. Imported from immuneACCESS, the table was reduced by TCRdb to in-frame sequences with V and J called. These copies leave out some clones; in studies compared against another copy, an unresolved V gene accounts for under half, and the cause of the remainder is not known. A total of about 150,000 clones appear in this sample, around 86% of them only once. The ten top clones hold just under 5% of the sample. The clonotype was recovered from a young man in good health. Sequencing was carried out using blood.

CDR3 sequence: CASSSTGGPVDTQYF. DNA sequence: TGTGCCAGCAGCTCGACGGGGGGGCCGGTAGATACGCAGTATTTT. Rearrangement joined TRBV7-3 to TRBJ2-3; 8 bases in the junction line up with TRBD2. The germline V gene provides CDR1 SGHTA and CDR2 FQGTGA. Including cysteine and phenylalanine, the CDR3 has 15 amino acids. Only the CDR3 DNA stays, 45 bases, in frame from base 1. Here V drops 4 bases and J drops 5 bases, and the junction holds 8 bases not matched to any gene.